These 9 T cell receptor beta chains came from one sample sequenced in a study of technical replicates of blood from a handful of donors. Using immunoSEQ multiplex PCR, the repertoire was profiled, and TCRdb retains in-frame clones only, with some absent. The sample lists roughly 97,000 clones, approximately 96% occurring once. The sequencing input was T cells isolated from PBMCs. These TCRs come from a human donor in good health.

This sequence joins TRBV2 and TRBJ2-4; 9 bases are shared with TRBD2. CDR1 is SNHLY, CDR2 FYNNEI, per germline. CDR3 length: 14 residues. The CDR3 reads CGGNSGSSKNIQYF. CDR3 coding DNA: TGTGGTGGGAATAGCGGGAGTTCCAAAAACATTCAGTACTTC.

The rearrangement uses TRBV9 and TRBJ1-1; 9 bases agree with TRBD1. Trimming removed 3 bases from V and 5 bases from J; junction bases left unmatched: 5. The CDR3 contains 14 residues. CDR1 and CDR2 from the germline V gene are SGDLS and YYNGEE. The CDR3 protein is CASSGNRGHTEAFF. CDR3 nucleotide sequence: TGTGCCAGCAGCGGAAACAGGGGGCATACTGAAGCTTTCTTT. Supplemented by reference TRBV9 and TRBJ1-1, the full variable domain reads DSGVTQTPKHLITATGQRVTLRCSPRSGDLSVYWYQQSLDQGLQFLIQYYNGEERAKGNILERFSAQQFPDLHSELNLSSLELGDSALYFCASSGNRGHTEAFFGQGTRLTVV.

This sequence joins TRBV28 and TRBJ2-7; 8 bases agree with TRBD1. Germline V lookup: CDR1 MDHEN, CDR2 SYDVKM. The length of the CDR3 is 15 residues. V shed 8 bases, J shed 5 bases, and the junction held 14 bases outside the gene matches. CDR3 sequence reads: CASAPPDRAINEQYF. For the CDR3, the DNA is TGTGCCAGCGCTCCTCCGGACAGGGCTATCAACGAGCAGTACTTC. Supplemented by reference TRBV28 and TRBJ2-7, the full variable domain reads DVKVTQSSRYLVKRTGEKVFLECVQDMDHENMFWYRQDPGLGLRLIYFSYDVKMKEKGDIPEGYSVSREKKERFSLILESASTNQTSMYLCASAPPDRAINEQYFGPGTRLTVT.

J is TRBJ2-1 and V is TRBV6-5; D is unresolved. The CDR3 loop spans 13 amino acids. Trimming shortened V by 5 bases and J by 0 bases, and 5 bases separated the two germline ends. Germline CDR1 MNHEY, CDR2 SVGAGI. This CDR3 reads CASSAGSYNEQFF. CDR3 nucleotide sequence: TGTGCCAGCAGTGCCGGCTCCTACAATGAGCAGTTCTTC.

The count of this clone is one. The chain combines TRBV9 with TRBJ2-1; weak D call: TRBD1 (7 bases). The germline V and J ends were trimmed by 1 base and 5 bases, with 16 bases remaining between them. The CDR3 is 16 amino acids. Per germline, CDR1 SGDLS and CDR2 YYNGEE. The CDR3 loop reads CASSVPRGALNNEQFF. Written as DNA, the CDR3 is TGTGCCAGCAGCGTACCCAGGGGGGCCCTTAACAATGAGCAGTTCTTC.

This chain connects TRBV4-1 to TRBJ2-7; TRBD2 aligns across 8 bases. The CDR3 has 17 residues. V lost 1 base to trimming and J lost 4 bases; unmatched junction nucleotides: 12. Germline V gene sequence: CDR1 MGHRA, CDR2 YSYEKL. CDR3 sequence reads: CASSQAPVASGLYEQYF. The CDR3 DNA reads as TGCGCCAGCAGCCAAGCCCCGGTGGCTAGCGGGTTATACGAGCAGTACTTC.

This chain joins TRBV28 and TRBJ2-2; D ambiguous. Trimming cost V 2 bases and J 5 bases, with 9 bases left between them. Germline loops: CDR1 MDHEN, CDR2 SYDVKM. This CDR3 comprises 14 residues. The CDR3, as DNA: TGTGCCAGCAGTTTAAGTAGCTTGACCGGGGAGCTGTTTTTT. Protein: CASSLSSLTGELFF.

The chain combines TRBV13 with TRBJ2-7; tentatively, D is TRBD2 (5 bases). The CDR3 is made up of 14 amino acids. Trimming left V 0 bases short and J 2 bases short, with 8 bases between. Germline V gene data show CDR1 as PRHDT and CDR2 as FYEKMQ (reference sequence). The CDR3 DNA is TGTGCCAGCAGCTTAGGGGCAGCGGCCTACGAGCAGTACTTC. Translated: CASSLGAAAYEQYF.

V is TRBV27 and J is TRBJ1-2; D is perhaps TRBD1 (6 bases). Germline CDR1 and CDR2: MNHEY and SMNVEV (reference sequence). The V end lost 7 bases, the J end lost 6 bases, and 24 bases lay between the germline ends. This CDR3 contains 16 residues. The CDR3 nucleotides read TGTGCCAGCACCAGCTCCACCGGACAGTGGACGGATGGCTACACCTTC. It codes for CASTSSTGQWTDGYTF.